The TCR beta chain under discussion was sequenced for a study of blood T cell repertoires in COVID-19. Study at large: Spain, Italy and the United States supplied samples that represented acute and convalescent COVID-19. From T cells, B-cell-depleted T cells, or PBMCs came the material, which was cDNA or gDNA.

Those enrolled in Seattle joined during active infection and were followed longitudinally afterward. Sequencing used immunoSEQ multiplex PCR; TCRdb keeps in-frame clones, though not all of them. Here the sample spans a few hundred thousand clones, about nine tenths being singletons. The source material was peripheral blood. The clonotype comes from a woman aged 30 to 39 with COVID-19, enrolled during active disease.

As DNA, the CDR3 is TGTGCCTGGAGTCCGGGACAGGGGGCTAATCAGCCCCAGCATTTT. Encoded protein: CAWSPGQGANQPQHF. The chain has TRBV30 and TRBJ1-5, with 12 bases that match TRBD1. The trim removed 2 bases at V and 4 bases at J, leaving 3 bases unmatched. CDR3 length: 15 residues. CDR1 is GTSNPN and CDR2 is SVGIG in the germline V gene (reference sequence).